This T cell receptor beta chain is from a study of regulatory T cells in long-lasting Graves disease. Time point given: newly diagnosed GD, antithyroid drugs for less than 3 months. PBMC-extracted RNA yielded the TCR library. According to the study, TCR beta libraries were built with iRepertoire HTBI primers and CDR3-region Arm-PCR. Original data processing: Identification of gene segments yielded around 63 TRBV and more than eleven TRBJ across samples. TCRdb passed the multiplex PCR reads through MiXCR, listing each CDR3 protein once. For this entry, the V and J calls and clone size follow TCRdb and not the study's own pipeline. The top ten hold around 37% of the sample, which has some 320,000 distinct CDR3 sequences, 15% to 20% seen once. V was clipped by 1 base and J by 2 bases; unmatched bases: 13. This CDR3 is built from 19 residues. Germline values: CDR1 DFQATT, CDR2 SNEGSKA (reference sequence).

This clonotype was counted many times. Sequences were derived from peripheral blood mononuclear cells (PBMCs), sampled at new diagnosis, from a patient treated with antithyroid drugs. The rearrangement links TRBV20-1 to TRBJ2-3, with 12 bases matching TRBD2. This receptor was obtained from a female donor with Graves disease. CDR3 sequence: CSARGPLAGGPFPTDTQYF. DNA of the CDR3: TGCAGTGCTAGAGGCCCTCTAGCGGGAGGGCCCTTTCCCACAGATACGCAGTATTTT.